A selection of T cell receptor beta chains follows, all from one sample in a study of post-analysis software for immune sequencing data. TCRdb passed the PCR reads through MiXCR, listing each CDR3 protein once. The sample comprises fewer than 850,000 distinct CDR3 sequences, 30% of which are singletons, and 0.5% to 0.6% rests with the top ten. Sequenced material: blood. The receptor source for this set is a girl aged 10 to 17 with multiple sclerosis. Both conserved end residues are part of each CDR3. A D gene is named only where the DNA matches it firmly. Only some rows state a clone size, as once, few, many or a class for expanded clones.

v_call	d_call	j_call	clone_size	cdr3_nt	cdr3_aa
TRBV7-2	NA	TRBJ2-5	few	TGTGCCAGCACCATGGAGACTACCAGAGAGACCCAGTACTTC	CASTMETTRETQYF
TRBV6-1	TRBD1	TRBJ2-1	NA	TGTGCCAGCAGACAGGGACAGGGACTCGGCAATGAGCAGTTCTTC	CASRQGQGLGNEQFF
TRBV18	TRBD1	TRBJ2-1	few	TGTGCCAGCTCACCACCGTGGCAGGGGGCTGGGAATGAGCAGTTCTTC	CASSPPWQGAGNEQFF
TRBV6-6	TRBD2	TRBJ2-4	many	TGTGCCAGCAGTTACCCGCGCGGGGGGGCGAGAGAAAACATTCAGTACTTC	CASSYPRGGARENIQYF
TRBV12-3/TRBV12-4	NA	TRBJ2-2	NA	TGTGCCAGCAGTTTATATGGGGCCGGGGAGCTGTTTTTT	CASSLYGAGELFF
TRBV7-2	NA	TRBJ2-1	many	TGTGCCAGCAGCTTAGTGTATTACCCCGAGCAGTTCTTC	CASSLVYYPEQFF
TRBV5-1	NA	TRBJ2-6	many	TGCGCCAGCAGCCCTACAGGGTCCGGGGCCAACGTCCTGACTTTC	CASSPTGSGANVLTF
TRBV12-3/TRBV12-4	NA	TRBJ2-1	few	TGTGCCAGCAGGATCCTTCTTTCCTACAATGAGCAGTTCTTC	CASRILLSYNEQFF
TRBV5-1	TRBD1	TRBJ2-6	NA	TGCGCCAGCAGCTTACAGGGGGTTAATGGGGCCAACGTCCTGACTTTC	CASSLQGVNGANVLTF
TRBV6-4	NA	TRBJ2-2	NA	TGTGCCAGCAGAACAGGGAGCACCGGGGAGCTGTTTTTT	CASRTGSTGELFF
TRBV3-1	NA	TRBJ1-5	many	TGTGCCAGCAGCCAAGGGACTAGCAATCAGCCCCAGCATTTT	CASSQGTSNQPQHF
TRBV7-2	NA	TRBJ2-2	NA	TGTGCCAGCAGCTTGGACAGCGGTAACACCGGGGAGCTGTTTTTT	CASSLDSGNTGELFF
TRBV15	NA	TRBJ2-5	NA	TGTGCCACCAGCAGAGATAGCGCGGAGACCCAGTACTTC	CATSRDSAETQYF
TRBV7-9	NA	TRBJ1-5	NA	TGTGCCAGCAGCCGAAACCCTAATCAGCCCCAGCATTTT	CASSRNPNQPQHF
TRBV10-3	TRBD1	TRBJ2-5	many	TGTGCCATCAGGACCACAGGGGAAGAGACCCAGTACTTC	CAIRTTGEETQYF
TRBV20-1	TRBD2	TRBJ2-7	NA	TGCAGTGTTAGAATAGCCGGGACTAGCTATCCCCTCGAGCAGTACTTC	CSVRIAGTSYPLEQYF
TRBV28	NA	TRBJ1-2	few	TGTGCCAGCAGTTTTCGGGCAACAAGAGGCTACACCTTC	CASSFRATRGYTF
TRBV4-1	NA	TRBJ2-5	NA	TGCGCCAGCAGCCAAGAAGGCCAAAATCGCAGGAGCCCAGAGACCCAGTACTTC	CASSQEGQNRRSPETQYF
TRBV9	NA	TRBJ2-2	NA	TGTGCCAGCAGCGTAAGCGGTGCCGGGGAGCTGTTTTTT	CASSVSGAGELFF
TRBV20-1	TRBD2	TRBJ2-7	NA	TGCAGTGCCGGGGGACTAGCGGGATCCCCCGGCTACGAGCAGTACTTC	CSAGGLAGSPGYEQYF
TRBV10-3	NA	TRBJ2-1	NA	TGTGCCATCAGTGACCCCTGGACAGCCTACAATGAGCAGTTCTTC	CAISDPWTAYNEQFF
TRBV27	NA	TRBJ2-1	NA	TGTGCCAGCAACCCAGGTTACGGGCACAATGAGCAGTTCTTC	CASNPGYGHNEQFF
TRBV11-2	TRBD1	TRBJ2-4	NA	TGTGCCAGCAGCTCGCACCCGGAGGGGGACAGGGATGACAAAAACATTCAGTACTTC	CASSSHPEGDRDDKNIQYF